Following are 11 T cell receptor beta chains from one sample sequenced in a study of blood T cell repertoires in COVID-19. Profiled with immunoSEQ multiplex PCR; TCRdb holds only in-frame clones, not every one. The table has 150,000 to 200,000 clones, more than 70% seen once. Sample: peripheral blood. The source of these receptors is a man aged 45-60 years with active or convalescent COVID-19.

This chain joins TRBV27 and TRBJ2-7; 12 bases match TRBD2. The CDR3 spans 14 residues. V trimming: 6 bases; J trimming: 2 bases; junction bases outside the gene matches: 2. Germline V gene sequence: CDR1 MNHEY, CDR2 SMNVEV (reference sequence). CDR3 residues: CASRPSGRAYEQYF. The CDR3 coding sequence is TGTGCCAGCAGGCCTAGCGGGAGGGCCTACGAGCAGTACTTC.

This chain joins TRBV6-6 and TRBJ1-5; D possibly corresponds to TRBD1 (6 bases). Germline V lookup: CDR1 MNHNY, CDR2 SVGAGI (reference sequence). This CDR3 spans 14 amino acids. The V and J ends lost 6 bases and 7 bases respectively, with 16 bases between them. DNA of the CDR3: TGTGCCAGCAGCTTGACAGGAGATGAGCAGCCCCAGCATTTT. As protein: CASSLTGDEQPQHF.

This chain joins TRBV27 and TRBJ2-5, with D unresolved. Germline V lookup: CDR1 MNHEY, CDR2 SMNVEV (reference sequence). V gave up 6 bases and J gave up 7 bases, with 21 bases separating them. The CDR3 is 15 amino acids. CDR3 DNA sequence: TGTGCCAGCAGCCCGACGGGTAACCCACCCGGGACCCAGTACTTC. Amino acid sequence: CASSPTGNPPGTQYF.

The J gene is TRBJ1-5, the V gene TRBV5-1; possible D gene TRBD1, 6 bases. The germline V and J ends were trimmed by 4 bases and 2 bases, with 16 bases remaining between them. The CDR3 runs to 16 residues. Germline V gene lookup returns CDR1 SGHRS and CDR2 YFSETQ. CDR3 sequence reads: CASSLGTSGGNQPQHF. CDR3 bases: TGCGCCAGCAGCCTCGGGACATCTGGGGGCAATCAGCCCCAGCATTTT.

CDR3 in DNA: TGTGCCAGCAGCGTCACAACGGACAGCCGGGTCGAGGAGCAGTACTTC. It is translated as CASSVTTDSRVEEQYF. The chain has TRBV9 and TRBJ2-7, with D possibly matching TRBD1 (6 bases). The CDR3 spans 16 residues. The germline V gene encodes CDR1 SGDLS and CDR2 YYNGEE. Trimming pared 2 bases from V and 7 bases from J, leaving 22 bases between.

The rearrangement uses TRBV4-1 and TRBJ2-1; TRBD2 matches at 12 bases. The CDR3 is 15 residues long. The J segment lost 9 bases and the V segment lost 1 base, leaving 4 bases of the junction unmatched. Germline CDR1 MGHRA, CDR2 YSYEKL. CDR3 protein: CASSQVTSGSREQFF. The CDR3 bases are TGCGCCAGCAGCCAAGTGACTAGCGGGAGTCGTGAGCAGTTCTTC.

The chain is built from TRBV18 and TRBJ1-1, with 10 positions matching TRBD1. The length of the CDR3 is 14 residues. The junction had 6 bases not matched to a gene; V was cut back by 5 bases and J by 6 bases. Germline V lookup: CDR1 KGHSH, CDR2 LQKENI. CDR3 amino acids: CASSKGQGFPEAFF. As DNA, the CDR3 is TGTGCCAGCTCAAAGGGACAGGGGTTCCCTGAAGCTTTCTTT.

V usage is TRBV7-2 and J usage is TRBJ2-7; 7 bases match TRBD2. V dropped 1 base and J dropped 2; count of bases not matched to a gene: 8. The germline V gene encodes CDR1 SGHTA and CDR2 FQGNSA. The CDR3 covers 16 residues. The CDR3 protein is CASSLGGWEGTYEQYF. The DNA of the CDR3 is TGTGCCAGCAGCTTAGGAGGATGGGAGGGAACCTACGAGCAGTACTTC.

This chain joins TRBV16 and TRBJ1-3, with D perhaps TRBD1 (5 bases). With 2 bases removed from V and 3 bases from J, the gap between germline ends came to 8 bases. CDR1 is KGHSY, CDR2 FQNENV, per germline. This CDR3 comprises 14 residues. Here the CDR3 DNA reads TGTGCCAGCAGCCAAGACAGAATTGGAAACACCATATATTTT. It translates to CASSQDRIGNTIYF.

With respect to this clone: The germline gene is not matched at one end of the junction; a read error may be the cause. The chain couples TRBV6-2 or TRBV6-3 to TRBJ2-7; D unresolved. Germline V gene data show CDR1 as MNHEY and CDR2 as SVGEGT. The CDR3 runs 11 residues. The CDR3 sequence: CAGSFLYEQYF. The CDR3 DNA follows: TGTGCCGGCAGTTTCCTCTACGAGCAGTACTTC.

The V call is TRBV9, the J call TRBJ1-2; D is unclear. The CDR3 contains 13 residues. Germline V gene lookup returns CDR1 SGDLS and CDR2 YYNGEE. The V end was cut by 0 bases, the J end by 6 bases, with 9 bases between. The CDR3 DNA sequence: TGTGCCAGCAGCGTAGACGTCGGGAATGGCTACACCTTC. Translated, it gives CASSVDVGNGYTF.